These T cell receptor beta chains were read from a single sample in a study of technical replicates of blood from a handful of donors. Clones were sequenced by immunoSEQ multiplex PCR, and TCRdb holds only the in-frame ones, with some missing. The sample shows tens of thousands of clones, 93% of them seen only once. The sequenced sample was T cells isolated from PBMCs. Receptor source: a human donor in good health. CDR3s include the opening cysteine and the closing phenylalanine or tryptophan. Fields, in order: D gene, J gene, V gene, clone size, CDR3 protein, CDR3 DNA. The D gene is left open where the match is weak. Only some rows state a clone size, as once, few, many or a class for expanded clones.

. | TRBJ1-2 | TRBV5-6 | . | CASSLAKGRAFLYGYTF | TGTGCCAGCAGCTTGGCCAAGGGGAGGGCGTTCCTCTATGGCTACACCTTC
TRBD2 | TRBJ2-7 | TRBV12-5 | . | CASGPGLASSYEQYF | TGTGCTAGTGGTCCGGGACTAGCGAGTTCTTACGAGCAGTACTTC
. | TRBJ2-7 | TRBV4-1 | . | CASSRIQGNEQYF | TGCGCCAGCAGCCGAATACAGGGAAACGAGCAGTACTTC
. | TRBJ2-3 | TRBV9 | . | CASSVATEGWGTDTQYF | TGTGCCAGCAGCGTAGCTACTGAGGGTTGGGGCACAGATACGCAGTATTTT
TRBD2 | TRBJ2-1 | TRBV30 | . | CAWSVGRGVMNNEQFF | TGTGCCTGGAGTGTGGGGCGGGGGGTTATGAACAATGAGCAGTTCTTC
. | TRBJ1-2 | TRBV30 | . | CAWSLSLPGYYGYTF | TGTGCCTGGAGTCTTAGCCTCCCAGGGTACTATGGCTACACCTTC
. | TRBJ2-3 | TRBV18 | . | CASSPYRQRGTDTQYF | TGTGCCAGCTCACCATATAGACAGCGGGGCACAGATACGCAGTATTTT
TRBD2 | TRBJ2-5 | TRBV4-1 | . | CASSPRLAGDQETQYF | TGCGCCAGCAGCCCTCGTCTAGCGGGAGACCAAGAGACCCAGTACTTC
TRBD1 | TRBJ2-1 | TRBV18 | . | CASSPPNRGSHNEQFF | TGTGCCAGCTCACCACCGAACAGGGGGTCTCACAATGAGCAGTTCTTC
TRBD2 | TRBJ2-2 | TRBV5-1 | . | CASSDSGVATGELFF | TGCGCCAGCAGCGATAGCGGGGTTGCCACCGGGGAGCTGTTTTTT
. | TRBJ1-1 | TRBV7-6 | . | CASSLDRNTEAFF | TGTGCCAGCAGCTTGGACAGGAACACTGAAGCTTTCTTT
. | TRBJ2-4 | TRBV4-2 | . | CASSQVFNAEGPTKNIQYF | TGTGCCAGCAGCCAAGTCTTTAACGCGGAGGGCCCTACCAAAAACATTCAGTACTTC
TRBD2 | TRBJ2-3 | TRBV28 | . | CASSSISGIGADTQYF | TGTGCCAGCAGTTCCATTAGCGGGATAGGTGCAGATACGCAGTATTTT
TRBD2 | TRBJ2-5 | TRBV7-9 | . | CASSWTSGGRETQYF | TGTGCCAGCAGCTGGACTAGCGGGGGTAGGGAGACCCAGTACTTC
TRBD1 | TRBJ2-1 | TRBV4-2 | . | CASSQELPGQAKNEQFF | TGTGCCAGCAGCCAAGAGCTCCCGGGACAGGCGAAGAATGAGCAGTTCTTC
. | TRBJ2-5 | TRBV5-1 | . | CASSLGQRETQYF | TGCGCCAGCAGCTTGGGGCAGCGGGAGACCCAGTACTTC
. | TRBJ1-1 | TRBV29-1 | once | CSVERGNTEAFF | TGCAGCGTTGAACGGGGAAACACTGAAGCTTTCTTT
. | TRBJ1-1 | TRBV4-1 | once | CASSQDLKGGVEAFF | TGCGCCAGCAGCCAAGATCTAAAGGGAGGGGTGGAGGCTTTCTTT
. | TRBJ1-1 | TRBV30 | . | CAWSPTVRAEAFF | TGTGCCTGGAGTCCCACCGTCCGGGCTGAAGCTTTCTTT
TRBD2 | TRBJ2-1 | TRBV11-2 | . | CASRQLAGNPYNEQFF | TGTGCCAGCAGACAACTAGCGGGCAATCCCTACAATGAGCAGTTCTTC
. | TRBJ1-5 | TRBV7-2 | once | CASSLVAGGAADQPQHF | TGTGCCAGCAGCTTGGTTGCTGGGGGCGCGGCGGATCAGCCCCAGCATTTT
TRBD1 | TRBJ1-2 | TRBV28 | . | CASSFRGAPNGYTF | TGTGCCAGCAGTTTCAGGGGGGCCCCGAATGGCTACACCTTC